Many counts were recorded for the clone carrying this TCR beta chain. Its antigen remains unknown. The data were taken from a study of T cell repertoires in cytomegalovirus infection. Turning to the study itself: Public TCR beta signatures marked donors with CMV infection and the matching HLA.

V lost 5 bases to trimming and J lost 4 bases; unmatched junction nucleotides: 9. The CDR3 loop spans 17 amino acids. In germline, CDR1 is SGHTA, CDR2 FQGNSA. Study-wide results and limits: What dominated the ex vivo response were HLA-C-restricted CMV-specific TCR beta clonotypes. Based on cumulative public TCR beta family frequency, carriers of CMV plus the relevant HLA were identified.

TCRdb processed the reads anew with MiXCR; each CDR3 protein has one entry. The table shows about 260,000 distinct CDR3 sequences, with around 8.7% occurring only once. The chain carries TRBV7-2 and TRBJ2-5; 14 positions match TRBD2. Sequencing input: PBMCs. The clonotype was recovered from a human donor in good health (CMV status not recorded). Some clones in this sample may be carry-over from other donors' samples. In DNA form, the CDR3 reads TGTGCCAGCAGCCCCCCGACTAGCGGGAGGGCCTCAGAGACCCAGTACTTC. Protein product: CASSPPTSGRASETQYF.